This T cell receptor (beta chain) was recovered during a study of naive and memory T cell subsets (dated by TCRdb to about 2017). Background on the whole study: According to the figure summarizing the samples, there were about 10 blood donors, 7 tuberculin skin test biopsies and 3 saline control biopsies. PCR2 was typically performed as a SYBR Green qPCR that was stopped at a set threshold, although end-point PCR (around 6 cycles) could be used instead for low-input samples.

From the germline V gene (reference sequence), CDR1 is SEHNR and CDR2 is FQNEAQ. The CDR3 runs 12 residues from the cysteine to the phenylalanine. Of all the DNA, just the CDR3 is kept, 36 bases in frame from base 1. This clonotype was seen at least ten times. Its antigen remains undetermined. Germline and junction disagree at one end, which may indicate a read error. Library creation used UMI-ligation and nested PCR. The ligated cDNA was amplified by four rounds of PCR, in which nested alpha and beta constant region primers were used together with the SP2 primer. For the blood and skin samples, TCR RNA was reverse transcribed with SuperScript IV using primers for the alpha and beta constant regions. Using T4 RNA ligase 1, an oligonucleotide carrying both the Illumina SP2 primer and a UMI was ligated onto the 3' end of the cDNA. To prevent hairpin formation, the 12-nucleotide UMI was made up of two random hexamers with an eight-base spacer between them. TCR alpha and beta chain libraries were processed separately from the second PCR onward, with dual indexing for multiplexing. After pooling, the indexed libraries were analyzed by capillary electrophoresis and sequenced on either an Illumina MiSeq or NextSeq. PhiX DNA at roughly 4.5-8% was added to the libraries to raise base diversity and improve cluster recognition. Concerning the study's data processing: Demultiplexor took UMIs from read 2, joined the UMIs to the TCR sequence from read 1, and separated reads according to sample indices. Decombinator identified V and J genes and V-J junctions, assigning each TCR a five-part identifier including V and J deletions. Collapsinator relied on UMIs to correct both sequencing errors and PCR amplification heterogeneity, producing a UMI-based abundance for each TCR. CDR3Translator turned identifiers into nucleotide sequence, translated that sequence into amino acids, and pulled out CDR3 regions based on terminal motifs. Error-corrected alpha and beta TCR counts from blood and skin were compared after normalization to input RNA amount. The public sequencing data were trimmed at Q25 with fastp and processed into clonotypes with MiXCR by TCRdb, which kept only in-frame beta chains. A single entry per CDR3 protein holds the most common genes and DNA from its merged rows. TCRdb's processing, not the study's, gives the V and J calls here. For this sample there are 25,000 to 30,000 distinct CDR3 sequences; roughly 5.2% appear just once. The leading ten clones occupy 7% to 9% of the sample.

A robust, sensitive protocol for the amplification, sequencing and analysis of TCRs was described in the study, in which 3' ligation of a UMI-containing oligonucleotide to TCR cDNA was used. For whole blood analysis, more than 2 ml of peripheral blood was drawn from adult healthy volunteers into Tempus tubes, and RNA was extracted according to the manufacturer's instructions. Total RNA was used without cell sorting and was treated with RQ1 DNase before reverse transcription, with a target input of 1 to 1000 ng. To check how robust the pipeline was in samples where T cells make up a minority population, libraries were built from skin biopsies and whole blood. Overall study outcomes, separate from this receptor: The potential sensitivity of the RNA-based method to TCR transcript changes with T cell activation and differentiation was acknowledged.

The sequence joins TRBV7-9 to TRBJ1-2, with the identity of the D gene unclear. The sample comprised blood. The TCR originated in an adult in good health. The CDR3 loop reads CASSLVIETLFF. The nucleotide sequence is TGTGCCAGCAGCTTAGTTATCGAGACTCTCTTCTTC.